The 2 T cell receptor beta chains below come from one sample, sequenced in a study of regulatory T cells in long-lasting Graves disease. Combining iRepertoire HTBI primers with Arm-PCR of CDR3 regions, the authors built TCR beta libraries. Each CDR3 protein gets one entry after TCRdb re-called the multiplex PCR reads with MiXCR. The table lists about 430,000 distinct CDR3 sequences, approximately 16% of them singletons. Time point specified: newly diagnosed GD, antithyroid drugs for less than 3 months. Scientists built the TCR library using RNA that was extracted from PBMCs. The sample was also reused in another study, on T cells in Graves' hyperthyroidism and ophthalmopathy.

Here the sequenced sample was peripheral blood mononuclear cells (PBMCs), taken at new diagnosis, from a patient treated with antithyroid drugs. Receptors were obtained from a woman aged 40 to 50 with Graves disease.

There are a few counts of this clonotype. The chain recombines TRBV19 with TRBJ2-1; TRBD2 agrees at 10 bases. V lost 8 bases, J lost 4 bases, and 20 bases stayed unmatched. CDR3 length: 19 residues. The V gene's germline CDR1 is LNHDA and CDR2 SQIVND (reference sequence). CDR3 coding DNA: TGTGCCAGTGGTACGACGACCGGGACTCTTAGCGGGAGGTACAATGAGCAGTTCTTC. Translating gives CASGTTTGTLSGRYNEQFF.

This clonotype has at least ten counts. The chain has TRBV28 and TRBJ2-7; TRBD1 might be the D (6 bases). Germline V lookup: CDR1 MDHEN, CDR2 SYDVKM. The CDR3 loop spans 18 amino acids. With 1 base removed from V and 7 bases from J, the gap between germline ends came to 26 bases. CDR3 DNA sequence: TGTGCCAGCAGTTTATTGGCCGGGGTGGGGACACAACGAGGGGAGCAGTACTTC. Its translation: CASSLLAGVGTQRGEQYF. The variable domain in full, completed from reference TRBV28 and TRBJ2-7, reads DVKVTQSSRYLVKRTGEKVFLECVQDMDHENMFWYRQDPGLGLRLIYFSYDVKMKEKGDIPEGYSVSREKKERFSLILESASTNQTSMYLCASSLLAGVGTQRGEQYFGPGTRLTVT.